Following are 26 T cell receptor beta chains from one sample sequenced in a study of T cell repertoires in ileal Crohn's disease. TCRdb's copy holds only in-frame clones and misses some; the assay was immunoSEQ multiplex PCR. Here the sample spans more than 25,000 clones, 80% being singletons. Source material: ileal tissue. The receptors stem from an adult with Crohn's disease.

Details on this clone: A junction end diverges from the germline sequence, so it may reflect a read error. The V call is TRBV7-2, the J call TRBJ2-5; tentative D call: TRBD2 (6 bases). CDR3 length: 11 residues. The germline gives CDR1 SGHTA, CDR2 FQGNSA. The CDR3, as DNA: TGTGCCAGCAGCTCGGAGGGGACTCGCCACTTC. Translating it yields CASSSEGTRHF.

V and J are TRBV15 and TRBJ2-1; D is perhaps TRBD2 (6 bases). Trimming left V 4 bases short and J 3 bases short, with 16 bases between. This CDR3 comprises 16 residues. Germline CDR1 reads LNHNV; CDR2 reads YYDKDF (reference sequence). In DNA, the CDR3 is TGTGCCACCAGCACCCAAGGGTGGCGGGACTACAATGAGCAGTTCTTC. Translated: CATSTQGWRDYNEQFF. Full variable domain (remainder filled in from reference TRBV15 and TRBJ2-1): DAMVIQNPRYQVTQFGKPVTLSCSQTLNHNVMYWYQQKSSQAPKLLFHYYDKDFNNEADTPDNFQSRRPNTSFCFLDIRSPGLGDTAMYLCATSTQGWRDYNEQFFGPGTRLTVL.

Only one count was recorded for this clone. The chain combines TRBV7-9 with TRBJ2-6, with D perhaps matching TRBD1 (6 bases). CDR1 and CDR2 from the germline V gene are SEHNR and FQNEAQ (reference sequence). V was trimmed by 1 base and J by 2 bases, leaving 9 bases between them. The CDR3 runs 16 residues. This chain's CDR3 is CASSLVAGAGANVLTF. The CDR3 nucleotides are TGTGCCAGCAGCTTAGTAGCAGGGGCTGGGGCCAACGTCCTGACTTTC.

This clone has a single count. J is TRBJ2-3 and V is TRBV5-1; perhaps TRBD1 as D (5 bases). CDR1 is SGHRS and CDR2 is YFSETQ in the germline V gene. The CDR3 runs 14 residues. V shed 0 bases and J shed 2 bases, with 7 bases lying between them. The CDR3 region is CASSLGQNTDTQYF. Written as DNA, the CDR3 is TGCGCCAGCAGCTTGGGACAGAACACAGATACGCAGTATTTT.

This clone was observed a handful of times. This chain joins TRBV5-8 and TRBJ1-5, with D perhaps matching TRBD1 (5 bases). In germline, CDR1 is SGHTS, CDR2 YDEGEE. The germline V and J ends were trimmed by 2 bases and 2 bases, with 11 bases remaining between them. The CDR3 extends over 15 amino acids. CDR3 nucleotide sequence: TGTGCCAGCAGCTTTAGCGGGGCAGGCAATCAGCCCCAGCATTTT. This sequence encodes CASSFSGAGNQPQHF.

The chain joins TRBV5-6 to TRBJ1-1; TRBD1 matches 10 bases. The CDR3 loop spans 16 amino acids. The germline gives CDR1 SGHDT, CDR2 YYEEEE. Losses at the gene ends were 4 bases for V and 0 bases for J; bases not matched to a gene: 6. The CDR3 is CASSRDRGIMNTEAFF. Here the CDR3 DNA reads TGTGCCAGCAGCCGGGACAGGGGAATTATGAACACTGAAGCTTTCTTT.

The J gene is TRBJ2-7, the V gene TRBV7-9; D is uncertain. CDR1 SEHNR and CDR2 FQNEAQ come from the germline V gene (reference sequence). The CDR3 extends over 13 amino acids. The ends were cut back, 2 bases at V and 6 bases at J, with 11 bases in the middle. CDR3: CASSLRVAGEQYF. The CDR3 DNA reads TGTGCCAGCAGCTTACGGGTAGCCGGCGAGCAGTACTTC.

The J gene is TRBJ1-5, the V gene TRBV30; 7 nucleotides align to TRBD1. The V gene's germline CDR1 is GTSNPN and CDR2 SVGIG (reference sequence). The CDR3 has 15 amino acids. The V gene end was trimmed by 4 bases and the J gene end by 2 bases; junction bases not matched to a gene: 8. The CDR3 reads CAWIGRQGRNQPQHF. CDR3 nucleotides: TGTGCCTGGATAGGGAGACAGGGACGCAATCAGCCCCAGCATTTT.

This chain's CDR3 is CASSDAAGGETQYF. CDR3 sequence (DNA): TGTGCCAGCAGCGATGCGGCAGGGGGAGAGACCCAGTACTTC. The genes are TRBV7-9 and TRBJ2-5; 7 bases map to TRBD1. The CDR3 spans 14 residues. V lost 5 bases and J lost 4; bases outside the gene matches: 7. Germline assignment: CDR1 SEHNR and CDR2 FQNEAQ (reference sequence).

About this clone itself: Relative to the germline gene, one junction end is altered; a read error may explain this. The gene calls are TRBV7-7 and TRBJ2-5, with D perhaps matching TRBD1 (5 bases). CDR3 length: 19 amino acids. The germline V gene has CDR1 SSHAT and CDR2 FNYEAQ (reference sequence). The CDR3 DNA follows: TGTGCTAGCAGCCCAGGCGCGTCCCGAGGCAGGGTGAAGCAAGAGACCCAGTACTTC. This codes for CASSPGASRGRVKQETQYF. Based on the CDR3 plus reference TRBV7-7 and TRBJ2-5, the full variable domain is GAGVSQSPRYKVTKRGQDVTLRCDPISSHATLYWYQQALGQGPEFLTYFNYEAQPDKSGLPSDRFSAERPEGSISTLTIQRTEQRDSAMYRCASSPGASRGRVKQETQYFGPGTRLLVL.

The chain employs TRBV19 and TRBJ2-5; 10 positions match TRBD1. The CDR3 consists of 15 residues. Per the germline V gene, CDR1 is LNHDA and CDR2 is SQIVND (reference sequence). V was clipped by 1 base and J by 4 bases; unmatched bases: 3. The CDR3 region is CASSIGGTGVETQYF. The CDR3 DNA reads TGTGCCAGTAGTATAGGTGGGACAGGGGTAGAGACCCAGTACTTC.

J is TRBJ1-5 and V is TRBV5-6; D remains unclear. Deletions cut 4 bases from V and 1 base from J, with 12 bases between. Germline CDR1 reads SGHDT; CDR2 reads YYEEEE. The CDR3 is 15 amino acids. The CDR3, as DNA: TGTGCCAGCAGCCTGTATACGGGGAGCAATCAGCCCCAGCATTTT. It translates to CASSLYTGSNQPQHF. Variable domain in full (rest from reference TRBV5-6 and TRBJ1-5): DAGVTQSPTHLIKTRGQQVTLRCSPKSGHDTVSWYQQALGQGPQFIFQYYEEEERQRGNFPDRFSGHQFPNYSSELNVNALLLGDSALYLCASSLYTGSNQPQHFGDGTRLSIL.

V gene TRBV7-2 combines with J gene TRBJ2-2, with 10 nucleotides matching TRBD2. The CDR3 has 17 residues. J was trimmed by 6 bases and V by 4 bases; bases with no gene match: 11. Germline V CDR1 and CDR2: SGHTA, FQGNSA. The CDR3 loop reads CASSSLLAGDPAGELFF. For the CDR3, the DNA is TGTGCCAGCAGCTCTCTCCTAGCGGGAGACCCCGCCGGGGAGCTGTTTTTT.

The chain links TRBV5-1 to TRBJ2-1; 8 nucleotides align to TRBD2. Germline assignment: CDR1 SGHRS and CDR2 YFSETQ. The ends lost 0 bases at V and 3 bases at J; junction bases unmatched: 5. CDR3 length: 16 residues. CDR3 in amino acids: CASSLGSGADYNEQFF. As DNA, the CDR3 is TGCGCCAGCAGCTTGGGTAGCGGGGCCGACTACAATGAGCAGTTCTTC.

The J gene is TRBJ2-7, the V gene TRBV11-3; 11 bases line up with TRBD2. V shed 2 bases, J shed 3 bases, and the junction held 0 bases outside the gene matches. The CDR3 is 14 amino acids. Germline V gene lookup returns CDR1 SGHNT and CDR2 YENEEA. CDR3 nucleotide sequence: TGTGCCAGCAGCTTAACTAGCGGGAGCTACGAGCAGTACTTC. Translating it yields CASSLTSGSYEQYF.

The V and J genes are TRBV11-2 and TRBJ2-5, with 11 bases lining up with TRBD2. V shed 5 bases, J shed 0 bases, and the junction held 8 bases outside the gene matches. Germline V gene lookup returns CDR1 SGHAT and CDR2 FQNNGV. This CDR3 is built from 17 residues. CDR3 amino acids: CASSRGLAERYQETQYF. Here the CDR3 DNA reads TGTGCCAGCAGCCGGGGACTAGCGGAGAGGTACCAAGAGACCCAGTACTTC.

In this sample, this clone turned up once. This chain uses TRBV5-1 with TRBJ2-5; D is unresolved. Germline V gives CDR1 SGHRS, CDR2 YFSETQ. This CDR3 comprises 13 residues. V lost 5 bases to trimming and J lost 4 bases, with 12 bases between them. Written as DNA, the CDR3 is TGCGCCAGCAGACTCGGGTTAGGAGAGACCCAGTACTTC. Its protein product is CASRLGLGETQYF.

CDR3 nucleotides: TGCGCCAGCAGCTTCGGGGACAATTGGAATGAGCAGTTCTTC. Amino acids: CASSFGDNWNEQFF. The chain links TRBV5-1 to TRBJ2-1; tentatively, D is TRBD1 (6 bases). This CDR3 has 14 residues. Trimming left V 2 bases short and J 7 bases short, with 13 bases between. From germline, CDR1 is SGHRS and CDR2 YFSETQ.

The J gene is TRBJ2-5, the V gene TRBV7-6; no definite D call. This CDR3 has 13 residues. In germline, CDR1 is SGHVS, CDR2 FNYEAQ. V dropped 6 bases and J dropped 5 bases, with 13 bases sitting between them. In DNA form, the CDR3 reads TGTGCCAGCAGTCAGCTCGGGTGGGAGACCCAGTACTTC. Amino acids: CASSQLGWETQYF.

This chain connects TRBV7-9 to TRBJ2-7, with 7 bases aligning to TRBD1. The CDR3 has 14 amino acids. The trim removed 3 bases at V and 5 bases at J, leaving 7 bases unmatched. CDR1 and CDR2 (germline): SEHNR, FQNEAQ (reference sequence). The CDR3 sequence is CASSFIDREHEQYF. The DNA of the CDR3 is TGTGCCAGCAGCTTTATCGACAGGGAACACGAGCAGTACTTC.

This clone showed up just a few times. The genes are TRBV7-2 and TRBJ2-7; 8 positions match TRBD2. Per germline, CDR1 SGHTA and CDR2 FQGNSA. V gave up 0 bases and J gave up 6 bases; unmatched junction bases: 4. The CDR3 extends over 14 amino acids. Here the CDR3 reads CASSLAGLETEQYF. CDR3 nucleotides: TGTGCCAGCAGCTTAGCGGGACTAGAAACCGAGCAGTACTTC.

V gene TRBV28 combines with J gene TRBJ1-2, with TRBD1 matching over 9 bases. J lost 6 bases, V lost 6 bases, and 8 bases had no gene match. CDR1 and CDR2 from the germline V gene are MDHEN and SYDVKM. CDR3 length equals 14 residues. The CDR3 nucleotides are TGTGCCAGCAGCGAAGGACAGGGGTTTAATGGCTACACCTTC. Protein product: CASSEGQGFNGYTF.

This chain uses TRBV30 with TRBJ2-6; TRBD1 is a possible D gene (6 bases). The CDR3 consists of 14 residues. The germline V gene encodes CDR1 GTSNPN and CDR2 SVGIG (reference sequence). Trimming took 4 bases from V and 1 from J, leaving 8 bases between them. The CDR3 reads CAWKGGSGANVLTF. In nucleotides, the CDR3 is TGTGCCTGGAAAGGGGGATCTGGGGCCAACGTCCTGACTTTC. Combining the CDR3 with reference TRBV30 and TRBJ2-6 gives the whole variable domain SQTIHQWPATLVQPVGSPLSLECTVEGTSNPNLYWYRQAAGRGLQLLFYSVGIGQISSEVPQNLSASRPQDRQFILSSKKLLLSDSGFYLCAWKGGSGANVLTFGAGSRLTVL.

This clone was counted between two and nine times. The V gene is TRBV5-1, the J gene TRBJ2-2; 10 nucleotides align to TRBD2. CDR3 length equals 15 residues. From germline, CDR1 is SGHRS and CDR2 YFSETQ. The junction had 7 bases not matched to a gene; V was cut back by 5 bases and J by 6 bases. CDR3 sequence: CASRFLAGESGELFF. CDR3 nucleotide sequence: TGCGCCAGCAGGTTCCTAGCGGGAGAATCCGGGGAGCTGTTTTTT.

The chain joins TRBV10-1 to TRBJ2-7, with 8 positions matching TRBD2. The CDR3 has 16 residues. Germline values: CDR1 WNHNN, CDR2 SYGVQD (reference sequence). After removal of 0 bases from V and 5 bases from J, the junction contained 9 bases not matched to a gene. DNA for the CDR3: TGCGCCAGCAGTGAGTCCCGGGGGGGCCTCTGCAACGAGCAGTACTTC. This sequence encodes CASSESRGGLCNEQYF.

The CDR3 region has the DNA TGTGCCAGCAGTTCCCCCCGGGGGACCCAGTACTTC. Translating it yields CASSSPRGTQYF. The V and J genes are TRBV2 and TRBJ2-5, with a weak D call TRBD2 (5 bases). This CDR3 has 12 residues. Trimming pared 5 bases from V and 7 bases from J, leaving 11 bases between. Germline CDR1 is SNHLY and CDR2 is FYNNEI.